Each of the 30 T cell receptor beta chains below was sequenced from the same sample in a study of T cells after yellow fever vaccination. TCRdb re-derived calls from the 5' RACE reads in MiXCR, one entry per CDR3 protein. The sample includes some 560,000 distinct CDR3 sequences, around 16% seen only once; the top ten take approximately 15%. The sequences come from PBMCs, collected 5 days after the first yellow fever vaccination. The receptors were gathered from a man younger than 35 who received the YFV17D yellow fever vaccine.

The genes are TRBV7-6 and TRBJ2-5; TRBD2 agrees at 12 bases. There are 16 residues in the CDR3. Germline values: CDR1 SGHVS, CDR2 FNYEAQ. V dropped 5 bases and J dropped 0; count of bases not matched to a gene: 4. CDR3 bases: TGTGCCAGCAGCCCGTGGACTAGCGGGGACCAAGAGACCCAGTACTTC. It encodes CASSPWTSGDQETQYF.

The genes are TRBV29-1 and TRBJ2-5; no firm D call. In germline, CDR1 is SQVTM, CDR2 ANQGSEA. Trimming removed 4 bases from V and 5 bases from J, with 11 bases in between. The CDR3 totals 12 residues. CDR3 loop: CSVGGRRETQYF. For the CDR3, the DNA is TGCAGCGTTGGAGGTCGGCGGGAGACCCAGTACTTC.

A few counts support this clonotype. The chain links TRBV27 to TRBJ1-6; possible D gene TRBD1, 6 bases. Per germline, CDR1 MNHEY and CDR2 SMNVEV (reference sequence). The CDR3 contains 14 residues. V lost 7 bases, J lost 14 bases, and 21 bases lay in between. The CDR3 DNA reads TGTGCCAGCACCGTTAATAGGGGGGTAGGGTCCCTCCACTTT. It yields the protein CASTVNRGVGSLHF.

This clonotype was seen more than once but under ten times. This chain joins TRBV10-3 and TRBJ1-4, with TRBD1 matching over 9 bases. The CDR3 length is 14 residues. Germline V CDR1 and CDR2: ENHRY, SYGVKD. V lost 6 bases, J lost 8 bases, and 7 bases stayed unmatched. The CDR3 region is CAISGQGISEKLFF. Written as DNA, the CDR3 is TGTGCCATCAGCGGACAGGGGATTAGCGAAAAACTGTTTTTT.

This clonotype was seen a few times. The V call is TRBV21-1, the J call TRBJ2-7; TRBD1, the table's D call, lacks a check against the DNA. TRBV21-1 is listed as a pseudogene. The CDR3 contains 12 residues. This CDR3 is CASRDRYYEQYF. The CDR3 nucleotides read TGTGCCAGCCGGGACAGATACTACGAGCAGTACTTC.

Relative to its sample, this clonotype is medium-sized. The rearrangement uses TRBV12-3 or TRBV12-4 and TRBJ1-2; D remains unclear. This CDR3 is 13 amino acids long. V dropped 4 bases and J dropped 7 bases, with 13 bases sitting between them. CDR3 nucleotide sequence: TGTGCCAGCAGTTCCAATGGTTTCGGTGGCTACACCTTC. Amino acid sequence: CASSSNGFGGYTF.

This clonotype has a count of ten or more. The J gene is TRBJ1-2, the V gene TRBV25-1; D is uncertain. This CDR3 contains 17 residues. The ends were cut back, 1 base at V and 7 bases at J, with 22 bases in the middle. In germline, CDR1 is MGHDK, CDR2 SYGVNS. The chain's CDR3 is CASSEFVGTSGERGYTF. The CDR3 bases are TGTGCCAGCAGTGAATTCGTCGGAACATCCGGGGAACGTGGCTACACCTTC.

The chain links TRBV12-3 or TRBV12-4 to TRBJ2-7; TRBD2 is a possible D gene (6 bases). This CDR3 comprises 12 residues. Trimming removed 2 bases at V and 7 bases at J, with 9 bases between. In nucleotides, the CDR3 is TGTGCCAGCAGTTTAATCGGGGGAGAGCAGTACTTC. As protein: CASSLIGGEQYF.

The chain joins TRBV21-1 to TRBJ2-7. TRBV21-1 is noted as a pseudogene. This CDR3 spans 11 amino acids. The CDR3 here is CASSIRNEQYF. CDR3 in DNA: TGTGCCAGCAGCATCCGGAACGAGCAGTACTTC.

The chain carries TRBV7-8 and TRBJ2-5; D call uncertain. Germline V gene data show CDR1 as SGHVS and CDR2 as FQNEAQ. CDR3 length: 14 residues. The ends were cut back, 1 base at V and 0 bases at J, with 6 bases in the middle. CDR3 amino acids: CASSLGIYQETQYF. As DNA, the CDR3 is TGTGCCAGCAGCTTAGGGATCTACCAAGAGACCCAGTACTTC.

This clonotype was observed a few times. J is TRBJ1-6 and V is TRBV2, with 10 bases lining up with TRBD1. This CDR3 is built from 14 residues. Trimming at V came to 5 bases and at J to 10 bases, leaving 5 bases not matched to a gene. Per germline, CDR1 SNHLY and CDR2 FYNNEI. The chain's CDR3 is CASSTRTGGSPLHF. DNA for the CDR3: TGTGCCAGCAGTACGAGGACAGGGGGGTCACCCCTCCACTTT.

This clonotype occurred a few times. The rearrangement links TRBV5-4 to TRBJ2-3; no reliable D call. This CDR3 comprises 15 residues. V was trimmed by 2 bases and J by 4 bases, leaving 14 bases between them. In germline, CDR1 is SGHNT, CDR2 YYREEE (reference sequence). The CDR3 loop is CASSFESARSDTQYF. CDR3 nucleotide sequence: TGTGCCAGCAGCTTTGAGTCTGCGCGTTCAGATACGCAGTATTTT.

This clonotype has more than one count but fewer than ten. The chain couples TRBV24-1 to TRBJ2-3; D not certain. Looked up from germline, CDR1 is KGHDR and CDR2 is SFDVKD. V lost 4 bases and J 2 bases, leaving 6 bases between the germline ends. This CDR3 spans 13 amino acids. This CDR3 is CATSDRYTDTQYF. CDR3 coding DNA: TGTGCCACCAGTGACCGCTACACAGATACGCAGTATTTT.

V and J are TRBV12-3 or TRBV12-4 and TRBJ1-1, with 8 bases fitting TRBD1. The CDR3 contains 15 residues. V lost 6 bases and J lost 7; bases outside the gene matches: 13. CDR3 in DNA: TGTGCCAGCAGGTACCACGGGGCAGGGGGCTATGAAGCTTTCTTT. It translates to CASRYHGAGGYEAFF.

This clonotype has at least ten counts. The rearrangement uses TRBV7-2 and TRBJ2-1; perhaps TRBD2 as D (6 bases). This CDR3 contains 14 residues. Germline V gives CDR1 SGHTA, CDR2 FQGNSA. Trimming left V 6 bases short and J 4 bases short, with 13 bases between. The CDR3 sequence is CASRPGGTYNEQFF. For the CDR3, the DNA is TGTGCCAGCAGGCCTGGGGGGACTTACAATGAGCAGTTCTTC.

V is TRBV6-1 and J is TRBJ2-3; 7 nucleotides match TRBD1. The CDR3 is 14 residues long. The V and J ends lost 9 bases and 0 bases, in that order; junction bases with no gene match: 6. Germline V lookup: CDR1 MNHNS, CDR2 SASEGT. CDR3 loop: CASRQGDSTDTQYF. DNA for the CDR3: TGTGCCAGTCGACAGGGTGATAGCACAGATACGCAGTATTTT.

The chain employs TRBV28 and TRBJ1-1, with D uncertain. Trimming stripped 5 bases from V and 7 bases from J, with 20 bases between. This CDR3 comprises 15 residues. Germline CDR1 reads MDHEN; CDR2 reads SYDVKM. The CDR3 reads CASSLKPRDNGEAFF. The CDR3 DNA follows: TGTGCCAGCAGTCTAAAGCCGAGGGATAATGGTGAAGCTTTCTTT.

The CDR3 coding sequence is TGTGCCACCAGCAGAGGAGTCAGGGTGACAGATACGCAGTATTTT. It specifies CATSRGVRVTDTQYF. This rearrangement joins TRBV15 to TRBJ2-3; D possibly corresponds to TRBD1 (5 bases). V was clipped by 1 base and J by 3 bases, with 11 bases between them. The CDR3 totals 15 residues. Germline loops: CDR1 LNHNV, CDR2 YYDKDF (reference sequence). Supplemented by reference TRBV15 and TRBJ2-3, the full variable domain reads DAMVIQNPRYQVTQFGKPVTLSCSQTLNHNVMYWYQQKSSQAPKLLFHYYDKDFNNEADTPDNFQSRRPNTSFCFLDIRSPGLGDTAMYLCATSRGVRVTDTQYFGPGTRLTVL.

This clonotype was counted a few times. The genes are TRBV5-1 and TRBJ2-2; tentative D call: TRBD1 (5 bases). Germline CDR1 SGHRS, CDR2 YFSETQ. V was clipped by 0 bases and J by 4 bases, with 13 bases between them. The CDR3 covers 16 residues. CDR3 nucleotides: TGCGCCAGCAGCTTGGTCTCCGACAGAACCACCGGGGAGCTGTTTTTT. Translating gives CASSLVSDRTTGELFF. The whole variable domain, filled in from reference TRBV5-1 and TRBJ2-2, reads KAGVTQTPRYLIKTRGQQVTLSCSPISGHRSVSWYQQTPGQGLQFLFEYFSETQRNKGNFPGRFSGRQFSNSRSEMNVSTLELGDSALYLCASSLVSDRTTGELFFGEGSRLTVL.

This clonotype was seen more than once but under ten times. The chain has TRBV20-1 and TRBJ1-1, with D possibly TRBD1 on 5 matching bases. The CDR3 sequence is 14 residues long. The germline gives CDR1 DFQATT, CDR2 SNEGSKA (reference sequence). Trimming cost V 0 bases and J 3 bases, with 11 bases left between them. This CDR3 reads CSARDNGGDTEAFF. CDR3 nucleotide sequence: TGCAGTGCTAGAGATAATGGGGGGGACACTGAAGCTTTCTTT.

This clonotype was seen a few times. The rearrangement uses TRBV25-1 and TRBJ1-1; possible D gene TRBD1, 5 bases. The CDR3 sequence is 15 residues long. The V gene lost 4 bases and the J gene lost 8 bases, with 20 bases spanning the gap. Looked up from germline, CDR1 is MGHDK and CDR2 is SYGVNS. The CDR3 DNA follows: TGTGCCAGCAGTGCCAGTTGGGGTTCAGGGTCAGAAGCTTTCTTT. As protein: CASSASWGSGSEAFF.

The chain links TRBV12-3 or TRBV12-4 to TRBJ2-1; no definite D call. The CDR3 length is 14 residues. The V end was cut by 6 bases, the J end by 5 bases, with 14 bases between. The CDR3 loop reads CASSYMIPNNEQFF. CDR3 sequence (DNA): TGTGCCAGCAGCTACATGATTCCTAACAATGAGCAGTTCTTC.

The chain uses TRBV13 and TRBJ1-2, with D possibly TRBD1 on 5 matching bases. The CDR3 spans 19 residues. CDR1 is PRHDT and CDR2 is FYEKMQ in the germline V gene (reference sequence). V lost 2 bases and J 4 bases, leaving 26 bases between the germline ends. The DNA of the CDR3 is TGTGCCAGCAGCTTATACCGCAAGGGGCTCCACACCCCGATCTATGGCTACACCTTC. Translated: CASSLYRKGLHTPIYGYTF.

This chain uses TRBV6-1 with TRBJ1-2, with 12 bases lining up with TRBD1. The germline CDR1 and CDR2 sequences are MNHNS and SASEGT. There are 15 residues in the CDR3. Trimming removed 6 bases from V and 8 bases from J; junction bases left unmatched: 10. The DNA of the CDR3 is TGTGCCAGCAGGACACCGGGACAGGGGGCGAAGGGCTACACCTTC. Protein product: CASRTPGQGAKGYTF.

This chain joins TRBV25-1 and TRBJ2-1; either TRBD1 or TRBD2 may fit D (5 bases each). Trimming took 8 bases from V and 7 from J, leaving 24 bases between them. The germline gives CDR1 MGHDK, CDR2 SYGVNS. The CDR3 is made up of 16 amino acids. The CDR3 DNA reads TGTGCCAGCGTGGGTGTCGAGGGGCCTAGTGGAAATGAGCAGTTCTTC. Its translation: CASVGVEGPSGNEQFF.

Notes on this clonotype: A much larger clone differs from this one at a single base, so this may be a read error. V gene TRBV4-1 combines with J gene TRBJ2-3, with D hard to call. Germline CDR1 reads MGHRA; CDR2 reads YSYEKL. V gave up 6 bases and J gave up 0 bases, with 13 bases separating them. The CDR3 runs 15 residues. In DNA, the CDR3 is TGCGCCAGCAGGGATATCACTTCTAGCACAGATACGCAGTATTTT. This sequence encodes CASRDITSSTDTQYF.

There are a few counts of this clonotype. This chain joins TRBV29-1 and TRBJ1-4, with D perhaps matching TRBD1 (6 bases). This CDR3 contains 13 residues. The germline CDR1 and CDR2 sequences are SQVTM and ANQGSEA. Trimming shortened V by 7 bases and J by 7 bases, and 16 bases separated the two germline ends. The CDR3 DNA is TGCAGCGCTAAAACAGGGTTGGGTGAAAAACTGTTTTTT. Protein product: CSAKTGLGEKLFF.

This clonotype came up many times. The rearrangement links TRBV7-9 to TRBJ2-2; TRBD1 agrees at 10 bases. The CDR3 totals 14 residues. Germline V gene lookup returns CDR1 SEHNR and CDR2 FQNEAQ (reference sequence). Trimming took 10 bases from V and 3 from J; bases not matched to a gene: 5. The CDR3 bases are TGTGCCAACAGAGGACAGGGGGACACCGGGGAGCTGTTTTTT. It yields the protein CANRGQGDTGELFF.

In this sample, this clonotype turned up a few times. The CDR3 nucleotides read TGTGCCAGCACCTGGGAGGGAAACACCATATATTTT. This translates into CASTWEGNTIYF. The chain combines TRBV7-9 with TRBJ1-3; D is unclear. Germline CDR1 and CDR2: SEHNR and FQNEAQ (reference sequence). V dropped 7 bases and J dropped 4 bases, with 8 bases sitting between them. The CDR3 covers 12 residues.

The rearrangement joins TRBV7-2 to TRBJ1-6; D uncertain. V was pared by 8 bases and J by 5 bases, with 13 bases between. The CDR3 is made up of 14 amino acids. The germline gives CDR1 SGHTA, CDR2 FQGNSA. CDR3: CASRGVVDNSPLHF. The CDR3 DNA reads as TGTGCCAGCCGCGGAGTGGTGGATAATTCACCCCTCCACTTT.